These 14 T cell receptor beta chains share one sample of origin, sequenced in a study of CXCR3-negative and CXCR3-positive naive CD8 T cells. Study-level points and caveats: Naive cells positive for CXCR3 carried more hydrophobic TRB CDR3s than CXCR3-negative ones.

Their target antigens are unknown. Through 5' RACE with UMI labels, the TRB cDNA libraries were prepared. TCRdb re-called the 5' RACE reads and catalogs CDR3 proteins one per entry, DNA excluded. This sample's table reports some 110,000 distinct CDR3 sequences. The source material was naive CXCR3+ CD8+ T cells from blood. Sample subset: CD45RO-CCR7+CD27+CD95- naive CD8+ T cells expressing CXCR3 (TNR3+). These receptors originate from a human donor in good health. Some clones in this sample may be carry-over from other donors' samples.

The chain couples TRBV7-2 to TRBJ2-1; absent DNA, TCRdb's TRBD2 call cannot be checked. Germline assignment: CDR1 SGHTA and CDR2 FQGNSA. This CDR3 has 14 amino acids. CDR3 loop: CASSWGLGASEQFF.

V gene TRBV5-6 combines with J gene TRBJ1-2. The germline CDR1 and CDR2 sequences are SGHDT and YYEEEE. There are 19 residues in the CDR3. This CDR3 reads CASSQEDSPLPRGFVGYTF. Together with reference TRBV5-6 and TRBJ1-2, the CDR3 gives the full variable domain: DAGVTQSPTHLIKTRGQQVTLRCSPKSGHDTVSWYQQALGQGPQFIFQYYEEEERQRGNFPDRFSGHQFPNYSSELNVNALLLGDSALYLCASSQEDSPLPRGFVGYTFGSGTRLTVV.

This chain connects TRBV5-1 to TRBJ2-3. The CDR3 extends over 15 amino acids. From germline, CDR1 is SGHRS and CDR2 YFSETQ. CDR3 sequence reads: CASSLAETGTDTQYF.

J is TRBJ2-7 and V is TRBV13; TCRdb's D call, TRBD2, is unchecked because there is no DNA. Germline values: CDR1 PRHDT, CDR2 FYEKMQ (reference sequence). The CDR3 length is 16 residues. This CDR3 is CASSPEGLRPTYEQHF. The variable domain in full, completed from reference TRBV13 and TRBJ2-7, reads AAGVIQSPRHLIKEKRETATLKCYPIPRHDTVYWYQQGPGQDPQFLISFYEKMQSDKGSIPDRFSAQQFSDYHSELNMSSLELGDSALYFCASSPEGLRPTYEQHFGPGTRLTVT.

J is TRBJ1-1 and V is TRBV6-6. This CDR3 is 11 amino acids long. The germline V gene has CDR1 MNHNY and CDR2 SVGAGI (reference sequence). CDR3 loop: CASGDNTEAFF.

The rearrangement uses TRBV7-3 and TRBJ2-6. This CDR3 spans 14 amino acids. Germline-derived CDR1 and CDR2 are SGHTA and FQGTGA. This CDR3 is CASSLVSGANVLTF.

This rearrangement joins TRBV5-6 to TRBJ1-1. The CDR3 is 15 residues long. Germline CDR1 and CDR2: SGHDT and YYEEEE. The CDR3: CASSLVVSSNTEAFF.

The gene calls are TRBV6-5 and TRBJ2-5; TCRdb outputs TRBD1, but without DNA this stays unchecked. Per the germline V gene, CDR1 is MNHEY and CDR2 is SVGAGI. This CDR3 has 14 residues. The CDR3 protein is CASSYGAGLETQYF.

The rearrangement uses TRBV29-1 and TRBJ1-1. Germline-derived CDR1 and CDR2 are SQVTM and ANQGSEA. The CDR3 contains 12 residues. The chain's CDR3 is CSVVWENTEAFF. The full variable domain, completed using reference TRBV29-1 and TRBJ1-1, is SAVISQKPSRDICQRGTSLTIQCQVDSQVTMMFWYRQQPGQSLTLIATANQGSEATYESGFVIDKFPISRPNLTFSTLTVSNMSPEDSSIYLCSVVWENTEAFFGQGTRLTVV.

The chain employs TRBV29-1 and TRBJ2-3; TCRdb designates TRBD2, a call that cannot be tested without DNA. CDR1 and CDR2 (germline): SQVTM, ANQGSEA. The CDR3 runs to 14 residues. The chain's CDR3 is CSVWGTSGTDTQYF.

The chain combines TRBV19 with TRBJ2-3. The CDR3 runs to 14 residues. Germline loops: CDR1 LNHDA, CDR2 SQIVND (reference sequence). CDR3 sequence reads: CASNEAGEEDTQYF.

This sequence joins TRBV28 and TRBJ1-1; TCRdb names TRBD1, which stays unverified in the absence of DNA. Germline V gene data show CDR1 as MDHEN and CDR2 as SYDVKM. The CDR3 is 15 residues long. The CDR3 loop is CASSPPMAVNTEAFF. The full variable domain, with the rest looked up from reference TRBV28 and TRBJ1-1, is DVKVTQSSRYLVKRTGEKVFLECVQDMDHENMFWYRQDPGLGLRLIYFSYDVKMKEKGDIPEGYSVSREKKERFSLILESASTNQTSMYLCASSPPMAVNTEAFFGQGTRLTVV.

This rearrangement joins TRBV29-1 to TRBJ2-5; the TRBD2 assignment by TCRdb is unverifiable without DNA. This CDR3 has 14 residues. Per germline, CDR1 SQVTM and CDR2 ANQGSEA. CDR3: CSVEDRGLGATQYF.

This chain connects TRBV29-1 to TRBJ2-1; TCRdb's D gene call, TRBD2, goes unchecked for lack of DNA. Germline V gives CDR1 SQVTM, CDR2 ANQGSEA. This CDR3 is 13 amino acids long. This CDR3 reads CSVDSGGANEQFF.